This is a list of T cell receptor beta chains from one sample in a study of CD8 T cells in Susac syndrome. MiXCR, run by TCRdb on the immunoSEQ multiplex PCR reads, gives a single entry per CDR3 protein. The sample includes 150,000 to 200,000 distinct CDR3 sequences, about 93% of them seen just once. Sequenced material: CD4+ T cells from PBMCs. The receptors shown here come from a human donor with multiple sclerosis. The CDR3 runs from the conserved cysteine through the conserved F or W. Fields, in order: clone size, J gene, D gene, V gene, CDR3 DNA, CDR3 protein. D genes are given only for firm matches. Clone size appears in some rows only: once, few, many, or a class for an expanded clone.

. | TRBJ1-2 | TRBD1 | TRBV28 | TGTGCCAGCTGGGGACAGACCTCTAACTATGGCTACACCTTC | CASWGQTSNYGYTF
. | TRBJ1-3 | . | TRBV20-1 | TGCAGTGCTAGTCCGCGGGGGGGACAAAGCCTTGGGAACACCATATATTTT | CSASPRGGQSLGNTIYF
. | TRBJ2-2 | TRBD2 | TRBV28 | TGTGCCAGCAAGCTAGCGGGAGTCATGGACACCGGGGAGCTGTTTTTT | CASKLAGVMDTGELFF
. | TRBJ2-7 | . | TRBV20-1 | TGCAGTGCTAAGCCCCCGGGGAATGTCGAGCAGTACTTC | CSAKPPGNVEQYF
. | TRBJ1-6 | . | TRBV10-3 | TGTGCCATCAGTGGGCAGGGTTATAATTCACCCCTCCACTTT | CAISGQGYNSPLHF
. | TRBJ2-7 | . | TRBV3-1 | TGTGCCAGCAGCCCTCAATTAGCGGACCTTGGGGTCGTGCAGTACTTC | CASSPQLADLGVVQYF
. | TRBJ2-5 | . | TRBV5-4 | TGTGCCAGCAGCTTGGTCGGCAGGGGAGTAGAGACCCAGTACTTC | CASSLVGRGVETQYF
. | TRBJ1-6 | TRBD1 | TRBV7-9 | TGTGCCAGCAGCTTGGAAACAGGGGGTTACTCACCCCTCCACTTT | CASSLETGGYSPLHF
. | TRBJ1-2 | . | TRBV6-1 | TGTGCCAGTCATCACCTGCCTCAGGGCTACACCTTC | CASHHLPQGYTF
. | TRBJ2-3 | . | TRBV25-1 | TGTGCCAGCAGAGACAGGTTAAGCACAGATACGCAGTATTTT | CASRDRLSTDTQYF
. | TRBJ2-2 | . | TRBV9 | TGTGCCAGCAGCGTAAAGGCAGGGTCCACCGGGGAGCTGTTTTTT | CASSVKAGSTGELFF
. | TRBJ2-7 | TRBD1 | TRBV28 | TGTGCCACCTACAGACAGGGATCCGAGCAGTACTTC | CATYRQGSEQYF
. | TRBJ2-1 | TRBD2 | TRBV7-9 | TGTGCCAGCAATCCGAGAGGGACTAGCGGGTCTCGATACAATGAGCAGTTCTTC | CASNPRGTSGSRYNEQFF
. | TRBJ2-7 | TRBD2 | TRBV5-1 | TGCGCCAGCAGCTCGGGACAAGCGGGAGGGGCCTACGAGCAGTACTTC | CASSSGQAGGAYEQYF
. | TRBJ2-7 | . | TRBV24-1 | TGTGCCACCAGTGATTCTACGACAGTCTACGAGCAGTACTTC | CATSDSTTVYEQYF
. | TRBJ2-7 | TRBD2 | TRBV9 | TGTGCCAGCAGCGTGGGGACTAGCGGGTTCTACGAGCAGTACTTC | CASSVGTSGFYEQYF
. | TRBJ1-2 | . | TRBV4-1 | TGCGCCAGCAGCCAGGACGAGAAACAGGGAAACCCCTATGGCTACACCTTC | CASSQDEKQGNPYGYTF
once | TRBJ2-2 | . | TRBV12-3/TRBV12-4 | TGTGCCAGCAGGGTACAGGGCCCCGGGGAGCTGTTTTTT | CASRVQGPGELFF